This T cell receptor beta chain emerged from a study of T cells after yellow fever vaccination. The CDR3 is 14 amino acids. Deletions cut 2 bases from V and 6 bases from J, with 13 bases between. Germline loops: CDR1 SGHRS, CDR2 YFSETQ. This clonotype was counted a few times. TCRdb passed the 5' RACE reads through MiXCR, listing each CDR3 protein once. The sample holds approximately 250,000 distinct CDR3 sequences, approximately 5.2% seen once. The chain links TRBV5-1 to TRBJ2-3; possibly TRBD1 or TRBD2 for D (5 bases each). This TCR derives from a man younger than 35 who received the YFV17D yellow fever vaccine. The specimen comprised CD4+ T cells sorted from PBMCs, sampled on the day of the yellow fever booster vaccination. The CDR3 nucleotides read TGCGCCAGCAGCTTCCCGGGACCGGGGGATACGCAGTATTTT. The encoded protein is CASSFPGPGDTQYF.